This T cell receptor beta chain was observed in a study of CD8 T cells in Susac syndrome (dated by TCRdb to the late 2010s). About the investigation overall: Among the Susac syndrome patients who were sequenced, clinically active disease was present in 5 or 6 and clinical remission was observed in roughly eight. Susac syndrome patients were therapy-naive, on corticosteroids (some also receiving IVIg), or on IVIg alone at blood withdrawal. The study used repertoire sequencing to test whether antigen drove CD8+ T cell activation and differentiation in Susac syndrome.

The CDR3 runs 17 amino acids, cysteine and phenylalanine included. The CDR3 DNA has 51 bases and is translated from base 1. V trim: 0 bases; J trim: 2 bases; unmatched bases: 6. CDR1 and CDR2 were assigned from the germline V gene as MGHRA and YSYEKL. Peripheral blood CD8+ and CD4+ T cells from healthy donors, Susac syndrome patients and multiple sclerosis patients were profiled using high-throughput TCR beta sequencing. Susac syndrome patients met recently defined diagnostic criteria for definite or probable disease. CD8+ TEMRA cells were enriched by FACS, while bulk CD8+ and CD4+ T cells were purified by magnetic negative isolation. Blood was drawn into EDTA tubes, processed within 24 hours, and PBMCs were isolated by density gradient centrifugation. PBMCs intended for TCR sequencing were frozen in liquid nitrogen and were later thawed in a 37 degrees C water bath. A purity of at least 90% was achieved for sorted or isolated CD4+, CD8+ and CD8+ TEMRA cells.

This clonotype was counted once. Its antigen target is currently unknown. Within one base of it there is no much larger clone, and no base qualities were kept. One read alone provides weak support. RNA was extracted using the RNeasy kit, and roughly 0.45 to 1 microgram was reverse transcribed with random hexamers. The immunoSEQ multiplex PCR assay, covering 54 Vbeta and 13 Jbeta segments, was used to amplify TCR beta CDR3 regions. PCR amplification bias was corrected using a synthetic template baseline for primer optimization and computational correction. Per the source publication's procedure: Reads were assigned to V, D and J genes according to IMGT and analyzed in immunoSEQ Analyzer, with only productive sequences retained. To calculate clonality, Shannon entropy was normalized by log2 of the number of productive unique sequences and then subtracted from one. Public and private clones were assessed among the 100 most prevalent clones of each patient and control. Susac-specific clones were defined as absent from healthy and MS cohorts, 850 to 1,300 published viral clones and other ImmuneACCESS disease sequences. TCRdb redid the processing of the public reads, applying fastp at Q25 and MiXCR, and retained in-frame beta chains. Every distinct CDR3 protein forms one entry, paired with its most common genes and DNA. TCRdb's processing, not the authors', yielded these V and J calls. This sample lists about 150,000 distinct CDR3 sequences; roughly 95% were detected once. The ten largest account for 0.15% to 0.2% of the sample.

Findings and caveats that apply to the study as a whole: The TCR sequencing and HLA analysis was acknowledged to have included a relatively small number of individuals. In the CD4+ T cell repertoire of Susac syndrome patients, clonal expansion was not detected.

The sequenced material came from CD4+ T cells from PBMCs. Here the chain combines TRBV4-1 and TRBJ2-3; 9 of the junction bases match TRBD1. The source of this sequence is a human donor with Susac syndrome. The CDR3: CASSQDPTGGVTDTQYF. The bases read TGCGCCAGCAGCCAAGATCCGACAGGGGGGGTCACAGATACGCAGTATTTT.